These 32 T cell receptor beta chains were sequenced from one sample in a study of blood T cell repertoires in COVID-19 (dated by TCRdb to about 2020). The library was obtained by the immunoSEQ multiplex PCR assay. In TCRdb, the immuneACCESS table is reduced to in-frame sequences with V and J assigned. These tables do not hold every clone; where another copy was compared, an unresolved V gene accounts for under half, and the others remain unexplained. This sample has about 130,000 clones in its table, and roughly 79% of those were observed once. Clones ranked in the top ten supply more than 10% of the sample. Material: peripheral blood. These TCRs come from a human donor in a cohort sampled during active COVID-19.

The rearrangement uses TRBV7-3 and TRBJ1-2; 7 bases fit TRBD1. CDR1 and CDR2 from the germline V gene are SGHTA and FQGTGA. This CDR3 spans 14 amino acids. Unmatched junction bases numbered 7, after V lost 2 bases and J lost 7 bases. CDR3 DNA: TGTGCCAGCAGCTTATCGGGGACAGCTGGTGGCTACACCTTC. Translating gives CASSLSGTAGGYTF. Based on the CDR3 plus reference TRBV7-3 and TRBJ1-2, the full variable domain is GAGVSQTPSNKVTEKGKYVELRCDPISGHTALYWYRQSLGQGPEFLIYFQGTGAADDSGLPNDRFFAVRPEGSVSTLKIQRTERGDSAVYLCASSLSGTAGGYTFGSGTRLTVV.

DNA for the CDR3: TGCGCCAGCAGCCGACAGGGTTCCTACGAGCAGTACTTC. Protein: CASSRQGSYEQYF. This chain connects TRBV5-1 to TRBJ2-7; 7 bases align to TRBD1. This CDR3 is 13 amino acids long. Germline trimming cut 4 bases from V and 1 base from J; bases unmatched to any gene: 2. Looked up from germline, CDR1 is SGHRS and CDR2 is YFSETQ.

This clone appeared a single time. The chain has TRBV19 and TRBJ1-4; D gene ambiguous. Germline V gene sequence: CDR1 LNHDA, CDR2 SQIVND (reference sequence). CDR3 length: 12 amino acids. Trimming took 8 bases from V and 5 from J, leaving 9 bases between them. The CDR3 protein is CASSGENEKLFF. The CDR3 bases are TGTGCCAGTTCGGGAGAAAATGAAAAACTGTTTTTT.

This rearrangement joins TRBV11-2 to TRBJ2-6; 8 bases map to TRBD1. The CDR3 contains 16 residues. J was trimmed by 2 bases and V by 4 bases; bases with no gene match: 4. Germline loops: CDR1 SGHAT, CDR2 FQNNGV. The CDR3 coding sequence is TGTGCCAGCAGCTGGAAGACAGGGGCTGGGGCCAACGTCCTGACTTTC. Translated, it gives CASSWKTGAGANVLTF.

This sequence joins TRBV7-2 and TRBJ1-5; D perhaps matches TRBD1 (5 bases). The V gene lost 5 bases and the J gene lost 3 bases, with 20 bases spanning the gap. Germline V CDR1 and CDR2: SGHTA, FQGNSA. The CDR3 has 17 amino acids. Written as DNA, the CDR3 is TGTGCCAGCAGCCCGTCATGGAGGGGCTGGGTCAATCAGCCCCAGCATTTT. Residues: CASSPSWRGWVNQPQHF.

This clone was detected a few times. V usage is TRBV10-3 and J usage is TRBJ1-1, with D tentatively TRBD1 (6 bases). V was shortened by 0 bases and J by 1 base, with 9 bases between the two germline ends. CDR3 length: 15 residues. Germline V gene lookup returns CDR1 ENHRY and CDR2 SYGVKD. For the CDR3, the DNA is TGTGCCATCAGTGAGTCAGGCAGGGGGAACACTGAAGCTTTCTTT. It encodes CAISESGRGNTEAFF.

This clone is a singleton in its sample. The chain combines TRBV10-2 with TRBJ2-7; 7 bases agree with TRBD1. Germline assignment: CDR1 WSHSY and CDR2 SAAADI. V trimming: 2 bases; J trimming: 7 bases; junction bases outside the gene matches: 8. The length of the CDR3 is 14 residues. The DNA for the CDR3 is TGCGCCAGCAGTGAGACAGGGGTGGGTGCGGAGCAGTACTTC. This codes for CASSETGVGAEQYF.

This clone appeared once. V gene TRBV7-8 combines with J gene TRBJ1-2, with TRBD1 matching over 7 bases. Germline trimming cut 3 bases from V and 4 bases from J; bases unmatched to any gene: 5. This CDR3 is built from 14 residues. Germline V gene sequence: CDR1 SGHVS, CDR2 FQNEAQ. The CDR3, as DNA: TGTGCCAGCAGCTTCCGTCGGGACAGCTATGGCTACACCTTC. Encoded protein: CASSFRRDSYGYTF.

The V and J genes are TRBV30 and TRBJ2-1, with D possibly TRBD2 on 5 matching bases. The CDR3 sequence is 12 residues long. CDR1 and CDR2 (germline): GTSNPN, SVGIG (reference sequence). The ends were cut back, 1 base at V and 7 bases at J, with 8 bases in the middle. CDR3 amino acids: CAWSGGINEQFF. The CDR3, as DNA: TGTGCCTGGAGTGGAGGGATTAATGAGCAGTTCTTC.

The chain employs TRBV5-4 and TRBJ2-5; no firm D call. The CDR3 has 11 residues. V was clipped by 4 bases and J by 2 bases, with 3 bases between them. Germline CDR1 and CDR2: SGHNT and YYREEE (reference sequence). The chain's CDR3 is CASSQQETQYF. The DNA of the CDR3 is TGTGCCAGCAGCCAACAAGAGACCCAGTACTTC.

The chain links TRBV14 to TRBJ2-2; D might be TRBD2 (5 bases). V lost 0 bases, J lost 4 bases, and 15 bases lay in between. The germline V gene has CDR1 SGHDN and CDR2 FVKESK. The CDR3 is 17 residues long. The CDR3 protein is CASSQESASWLTGELFF. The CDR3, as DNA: TGTGCCAGCAGCCAAGAGTCGGCTAGCTGGCTCACCGGGGAGCTGTTTTTT.

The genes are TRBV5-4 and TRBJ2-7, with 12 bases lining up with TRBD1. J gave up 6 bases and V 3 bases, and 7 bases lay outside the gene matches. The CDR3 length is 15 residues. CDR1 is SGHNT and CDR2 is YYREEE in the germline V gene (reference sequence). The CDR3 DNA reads TGTGCCAGCAGCTCCCCGGGACAGGGGGCTGTCGAGCAGTACTTC. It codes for CASSSPGQGAVEQYF.

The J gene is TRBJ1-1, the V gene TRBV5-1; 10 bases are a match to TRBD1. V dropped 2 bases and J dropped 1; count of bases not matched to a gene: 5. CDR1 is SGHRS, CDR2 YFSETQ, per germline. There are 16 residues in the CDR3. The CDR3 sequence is CASSFFGQGENTEAFF. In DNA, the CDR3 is TGCGCCAGCAGCTTCTTCGGACAGGGGGAGAACACTGAAGCTTTCTTT.

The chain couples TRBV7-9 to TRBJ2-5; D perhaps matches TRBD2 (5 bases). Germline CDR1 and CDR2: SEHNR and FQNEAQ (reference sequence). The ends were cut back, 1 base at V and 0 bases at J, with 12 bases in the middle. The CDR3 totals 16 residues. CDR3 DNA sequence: TGTGCCAGCAGCTTAGGGGTCGGAGGAGACCAAGAGACCCAGTACTTC. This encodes CASSLGVGGDQETQYF.

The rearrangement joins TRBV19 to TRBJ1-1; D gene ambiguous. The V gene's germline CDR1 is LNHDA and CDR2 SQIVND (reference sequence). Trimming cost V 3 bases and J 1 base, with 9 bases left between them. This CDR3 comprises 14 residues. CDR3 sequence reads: CASSMREENTEAFF. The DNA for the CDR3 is TGTGCCAGTAGTATGAGGGAAGAGAACACTGAAGCTTTCTTT.

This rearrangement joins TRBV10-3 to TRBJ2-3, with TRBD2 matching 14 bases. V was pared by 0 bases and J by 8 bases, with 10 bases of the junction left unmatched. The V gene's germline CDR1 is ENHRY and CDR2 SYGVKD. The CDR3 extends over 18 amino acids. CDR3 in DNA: TGTGCCATCAGTGAGTCGAAGGGACTAGCGGGGGTCCTTGGTACGCAGTATTTT. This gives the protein CAISESKGLAGVLGTQYF.

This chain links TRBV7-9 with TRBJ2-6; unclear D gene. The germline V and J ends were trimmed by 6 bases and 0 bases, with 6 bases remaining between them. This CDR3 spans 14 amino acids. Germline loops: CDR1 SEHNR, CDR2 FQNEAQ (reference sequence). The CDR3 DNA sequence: TGTGCCAGCAGTTTGAGCTCTGGGGCCAACGTCCTGACTTTC. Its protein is CASSLSSGANVLTF.

Here the CDR3 DNA reads TGTGCCAGCTCCCCCCGGGGGGGGTTAAGTACTGAAGCTTTCTTT. Translating it yields CASSPRGGLSTEAFF. V is TRBV6-4 and J is TRBJ1-1; tentative D call: TRBD1 (5 bases). The V gene's germline CDR1 is MRHNA and CDR2 SNTAGT. Trimming pared 8 bases from V and 5 bases from J, leaving 21 bases between. The CDR3 covers 15 residues.

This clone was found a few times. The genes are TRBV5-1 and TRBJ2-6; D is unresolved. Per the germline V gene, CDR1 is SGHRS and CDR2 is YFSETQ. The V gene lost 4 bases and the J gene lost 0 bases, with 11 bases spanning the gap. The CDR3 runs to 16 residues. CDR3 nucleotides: TGCGCCAGCAGCGCTCAGTCCTCCTCTGGGGCCAACGTCCTGACTTTC. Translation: CASSAQSSSGANVLTF.

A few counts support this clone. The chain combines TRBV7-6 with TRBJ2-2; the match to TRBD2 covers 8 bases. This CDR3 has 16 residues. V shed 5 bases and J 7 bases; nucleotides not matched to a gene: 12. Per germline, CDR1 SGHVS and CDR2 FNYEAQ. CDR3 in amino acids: CASSPRGGGPGGELFF. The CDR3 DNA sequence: TGTGCCAGCAGCCCGAGGGGCGGGGGGCCAGGCGGGGAGCTGTTTTTT.

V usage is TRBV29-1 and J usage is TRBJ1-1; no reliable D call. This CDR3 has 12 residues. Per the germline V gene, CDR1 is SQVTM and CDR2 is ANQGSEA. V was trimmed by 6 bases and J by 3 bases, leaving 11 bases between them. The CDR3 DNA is TGCAGCGTGGGAGACTCCGACACTGAAGCTTTCTTT. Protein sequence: CSVGDSDTEAFF.

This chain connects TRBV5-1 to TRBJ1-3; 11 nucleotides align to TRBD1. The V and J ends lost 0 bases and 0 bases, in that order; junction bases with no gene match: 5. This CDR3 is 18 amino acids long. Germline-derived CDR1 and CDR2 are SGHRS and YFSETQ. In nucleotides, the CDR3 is TGCGCCAGCAGCTTGGGCTACGGGACAGGGGGCTCTGGAAACACCATATATTTT. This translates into CASSLGYGTGGSGNTIYF. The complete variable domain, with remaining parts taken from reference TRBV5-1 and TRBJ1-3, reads KAGVTQTPRYLIKTRGQQVTLSCSPISGHRSVSWYQQTPGQGLQFLFEYFSETQRNKGNFPGRFSGRQFSNSRSEMNVSTLELGDSALYLCASSLGYGTGGSGNTIYFGEGSWLTVV.

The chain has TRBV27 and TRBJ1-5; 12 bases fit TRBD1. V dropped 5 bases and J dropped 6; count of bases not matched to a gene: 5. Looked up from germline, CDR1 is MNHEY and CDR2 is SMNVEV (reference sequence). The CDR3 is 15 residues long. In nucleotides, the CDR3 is TGTGCCAGCAGTGCCGGGACAGGGGGCTTTCAGCCCCAGCATTTT. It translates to CASSAGTGGFQPQHF.

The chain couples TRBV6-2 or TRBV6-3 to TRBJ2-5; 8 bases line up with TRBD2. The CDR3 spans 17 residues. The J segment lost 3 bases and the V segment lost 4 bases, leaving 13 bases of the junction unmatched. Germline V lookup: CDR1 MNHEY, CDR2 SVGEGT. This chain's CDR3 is CASSLGRGGLRKETQYF. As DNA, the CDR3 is TGTGCCAGCAGTTTGGGCCGGGGGGGCCTTAGGAAAGAGACCCAGTACTTC.

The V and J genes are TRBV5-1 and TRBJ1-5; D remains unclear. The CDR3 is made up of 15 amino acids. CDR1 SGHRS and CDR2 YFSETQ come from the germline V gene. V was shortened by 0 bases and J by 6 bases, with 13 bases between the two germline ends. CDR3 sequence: CASSLGPEGTQPQHF. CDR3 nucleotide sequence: TGCGCCAGCAGCTTGGGTCCGGAGGGTACTCAGCCCCAGCATTTT.

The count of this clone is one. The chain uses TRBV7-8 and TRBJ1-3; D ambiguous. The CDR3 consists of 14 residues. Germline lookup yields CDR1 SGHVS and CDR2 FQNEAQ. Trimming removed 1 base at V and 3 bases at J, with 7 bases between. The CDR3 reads CASSLGTDGNTIYF. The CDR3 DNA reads TGTGCCAGCAGCTTAGGGACTGATGGAAACACCATATATTTT.

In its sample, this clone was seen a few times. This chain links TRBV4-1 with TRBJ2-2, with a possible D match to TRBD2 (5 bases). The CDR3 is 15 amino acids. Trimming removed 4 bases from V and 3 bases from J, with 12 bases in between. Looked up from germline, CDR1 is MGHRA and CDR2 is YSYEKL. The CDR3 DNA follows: TGCGCCAGCAGCCCCTATCGGACTTACACCGGGGAGCTGTTTTTT. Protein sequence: CASSPYRTYTGELFF.

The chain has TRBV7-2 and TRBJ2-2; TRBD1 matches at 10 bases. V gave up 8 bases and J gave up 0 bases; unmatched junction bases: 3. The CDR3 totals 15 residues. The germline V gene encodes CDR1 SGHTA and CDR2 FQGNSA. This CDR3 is CASGGQGANTGELFF. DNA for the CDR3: TGTGCCAGCGGCGGACAGGGGGCGAACACCGGGGAGCTGTTTTTT.

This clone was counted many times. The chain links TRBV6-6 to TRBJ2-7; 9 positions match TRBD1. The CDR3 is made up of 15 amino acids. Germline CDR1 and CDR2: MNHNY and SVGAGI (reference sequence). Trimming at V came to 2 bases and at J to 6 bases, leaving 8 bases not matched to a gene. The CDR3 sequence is CASSYIGTGHLEQYF. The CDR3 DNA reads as TGTGCCAGCAGTTACATTGGGACAGGGCACCTCGAGCAGTACTTC.

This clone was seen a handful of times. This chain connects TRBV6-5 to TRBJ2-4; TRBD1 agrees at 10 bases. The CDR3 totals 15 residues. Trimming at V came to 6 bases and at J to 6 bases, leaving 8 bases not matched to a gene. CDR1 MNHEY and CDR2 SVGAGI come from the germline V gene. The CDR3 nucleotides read TGTGCCAGCAGGGGTCGGGGGACAGGGGCAAACATTCAGTACTTC. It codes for CASRGRGTGANIQYF.

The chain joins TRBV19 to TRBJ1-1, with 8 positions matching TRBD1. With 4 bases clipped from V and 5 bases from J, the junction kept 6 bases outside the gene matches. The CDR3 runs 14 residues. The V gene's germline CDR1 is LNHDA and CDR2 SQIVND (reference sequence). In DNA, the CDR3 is TGTGCCAGTAGTACGGGACAGGCGGGAACTGAAGCTTTCTTT. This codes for CASSTGQAGTEAFF.

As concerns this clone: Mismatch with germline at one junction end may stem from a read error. The CDR3 coding sequence is TGTGCCAGCAGCTGGGGACAGGGTTCCTTCGAGCAGTACTTC. It codes for CASSWGQGSFEQYF. The chain combines TRBV5-4 with TRBJ2-7; TRBD1 agrees at 9 bases. Germline lookup yields CDR1 SGHNT and CDR2 YYREEE (reference sequence). The CDR3 covers 14 residues.